This T cell receptor (beta chain) came from a study of human T cells and chemical hapten exposure (dated by TCRdb to the early 2020s). Notes on the research overall: Libraries were pooled for sequencing, and per-sample TCR yields varied mainly because of small differences in library volumes within the pool. In alopecia patients, the study followed how the peripheral blood TCR repertoire changed in vivo over primary and secondary sensitization to diphenylcyclopropenone (DPC), a hapten. Each blood RNA sample was used to sequence both TCR alpha and TCR beta chains.

What the authors observed across the whole study: DPC sensitization did not change the number of TCRs with a frequency above 1 in 1000, and there was no evidence of changes in global repertoire structure. After repeated subsampling, the strength of the expansion versus patch-test correlation and the threshold at which it became significant changed.

The library came from RACE. Reads for this sample came from a NextSeq 500. Library preparation attached unique molecular identifiers to individual cDNA molecules for quantitative, reproducible TCR counting. Per the authors' processing: A median of around 96,000 TCRs per sample was observed, with a range of roughly 20,000 to 700,000. The Decombinator software suite was used to annotate V, J and CDR3 in the TCR reads. Every sample was subsampled to the same number of TCRs (28,000) for the PS versus PT1 abundance plots. Expanded TCRs were defined as absent before sensitization and observed at least eight times at the 2-week time point. The raw public data were reprocessed by TCRdb itself: fastp quality trimming at Q25, MiXCR clonotype calling, in-frame beta chains only. Rows matching on CDR3 protein sequence are summarized as one entry with the most common DNA and genes. What appears here as the V and J calls and clone size reflects TCRdb's work, not the paper's. The sample yields roughly 130,000 distinct CDR3 sequences; approximately 10% were counted once. Of the sample, 1.5% to 2% is held by the ten largest clones.

CDR1 MNHEY and CDR2 SVGAGI were looked up in the germline V gene. From its cysteine to its phenylalanine, the CDR3 spans 13 amino acids. Here the CDR3 DNA is all that survives: 39 bases in frame from base 1. Cut back by 2 bases and 3 bases, the V and J ends lie 7 bases apart. Only a few counts were recorded for this clonotype. Its antigen has not been determined. No much larger clone is present one base from it, and per-base qualities are unavailable. The time point label of this sample denotes: healthy volunteer bleed at 2 weeks. Total RNA was extracted from unfractionated whole blood that had been collected in Tempus Blood RNA tubes. Four or five healthy volunteers served as TCR sequencing controls and were bled at day 0, 2 weeks and 6 weeks.

Sequenced input: whole blood. This chain is built from TRBV6-5 and TRBJ2-5; the D gene cannot be named for sure. This receptor was taken from a male donor in good health. Some clones in this sample may be carry-over from other donors' samples. The DNA sequence is as follows: TGTGCCAGCAGTTACGCATGGGAAGAGACCCAGTACTTC. It is translated as CASSYAWEETQYF.